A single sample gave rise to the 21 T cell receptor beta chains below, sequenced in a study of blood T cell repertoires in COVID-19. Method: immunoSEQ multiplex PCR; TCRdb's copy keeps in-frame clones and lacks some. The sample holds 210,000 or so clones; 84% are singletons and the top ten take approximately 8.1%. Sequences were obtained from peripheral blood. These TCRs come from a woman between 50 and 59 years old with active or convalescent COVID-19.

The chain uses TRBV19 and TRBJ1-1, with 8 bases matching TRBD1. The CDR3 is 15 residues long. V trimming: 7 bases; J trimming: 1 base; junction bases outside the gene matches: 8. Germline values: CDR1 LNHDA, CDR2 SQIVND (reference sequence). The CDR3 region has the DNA TGTGCCAGTACCAGACAGGGGCGGGGGAACACTGAAGCTTTCTTT. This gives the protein CASTRQGRGNTEAFF.

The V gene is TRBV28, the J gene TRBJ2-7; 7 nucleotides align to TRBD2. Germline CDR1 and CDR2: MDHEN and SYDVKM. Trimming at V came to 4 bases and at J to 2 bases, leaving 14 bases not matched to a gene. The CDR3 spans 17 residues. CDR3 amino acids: CASSSPSSGTRTYEQYF. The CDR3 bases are TGTGCCAGCAGTTCCCCCTCGAGCGGGACCCGTACCTACGAGCAGTACTTC.

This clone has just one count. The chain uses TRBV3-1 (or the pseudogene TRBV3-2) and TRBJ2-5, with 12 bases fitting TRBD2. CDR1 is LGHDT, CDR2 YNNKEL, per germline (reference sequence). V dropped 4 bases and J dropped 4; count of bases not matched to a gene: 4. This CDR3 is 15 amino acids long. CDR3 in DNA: TGTGCCAGCAGCCCTAGCGGGGGGGCGGGAGAGACCCAGTACTTC. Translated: CASSPSGGAGETQYF.

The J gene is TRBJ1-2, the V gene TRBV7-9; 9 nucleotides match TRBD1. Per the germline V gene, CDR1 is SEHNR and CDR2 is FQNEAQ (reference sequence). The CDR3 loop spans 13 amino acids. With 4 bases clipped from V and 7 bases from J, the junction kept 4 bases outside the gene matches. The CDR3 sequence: CASSSGQGRGYTF. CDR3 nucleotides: TGTGCCAGCAGCTCGGGACAGGGACGTGGCTACACCTTC.

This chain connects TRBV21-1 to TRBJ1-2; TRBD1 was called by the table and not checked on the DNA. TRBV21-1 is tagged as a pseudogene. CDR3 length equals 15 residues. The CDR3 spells CASSTQGDMDYGYTF. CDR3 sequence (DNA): TGTGCCAGCAGCACACAGGGGGATATGGACTATGGCTACACCTTC.

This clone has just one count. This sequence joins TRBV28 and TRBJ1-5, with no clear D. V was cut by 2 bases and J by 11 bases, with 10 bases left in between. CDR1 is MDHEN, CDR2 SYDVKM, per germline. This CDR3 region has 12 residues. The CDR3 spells CASSLPPGAQHF. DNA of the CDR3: TGTGCCAGCAGTTTACCTCCGGGAGCCCAGCATTTT.

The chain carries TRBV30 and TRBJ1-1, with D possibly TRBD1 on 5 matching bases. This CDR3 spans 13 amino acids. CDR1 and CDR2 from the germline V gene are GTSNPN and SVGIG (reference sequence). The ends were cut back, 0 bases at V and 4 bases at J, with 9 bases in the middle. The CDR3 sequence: CAWSVGAGTEAFF. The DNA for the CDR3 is TGTGCCTGGAGTGTAGGGGCCGGCACTGAAGCTTTCTTT.

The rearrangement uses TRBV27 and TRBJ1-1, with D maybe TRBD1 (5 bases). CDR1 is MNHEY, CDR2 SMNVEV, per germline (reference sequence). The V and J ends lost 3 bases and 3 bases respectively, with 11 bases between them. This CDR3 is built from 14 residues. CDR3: CASSFRDGYTEAFF. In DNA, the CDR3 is TGTGCCAGCAGTTTCAGGGATGGGTACACTGAAGCTTTCTTT.

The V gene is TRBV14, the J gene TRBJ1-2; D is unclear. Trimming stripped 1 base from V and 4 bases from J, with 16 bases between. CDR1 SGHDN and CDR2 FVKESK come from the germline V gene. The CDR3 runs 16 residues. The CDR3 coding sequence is TGTGCCAGCAGCCAAGTAGCGGGGAAGAGGAGCTATGGCTACACCTTC. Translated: CASSQVAGKRSYGYTF.

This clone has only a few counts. DNA for the CDR3: TGCGCCAGCAGCCCCAGGGGGTTCGATGAAAAACTGTTTTTT. Protein product: CASSPRGFDEKLFF. The chain carries TRBV4-1 and TRBJ1-4; 7 nucleotides align to TRBD1. Trimming cost V 4 bases and J 6 bases; bases outside gene matches: 5. This CDR3 has 14 amino acids. Germline CDR1 and CDR2: MGHRA and YSYEKL.

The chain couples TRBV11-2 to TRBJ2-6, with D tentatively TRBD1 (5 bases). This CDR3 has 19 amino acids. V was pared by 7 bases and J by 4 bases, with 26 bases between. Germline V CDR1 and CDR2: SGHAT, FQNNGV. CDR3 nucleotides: TGTGCCAGCACCCGACAGCCTAAGGCCCGAATTCGAGGGGCCAACGTCCTGACTTTC. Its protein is CASTRQPKARIRGANVLTF.

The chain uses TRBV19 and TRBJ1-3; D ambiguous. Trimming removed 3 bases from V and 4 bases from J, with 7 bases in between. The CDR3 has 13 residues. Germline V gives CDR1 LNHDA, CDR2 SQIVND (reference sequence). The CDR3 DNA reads TGTGCCAGTAGTATTCATTTCGGAAACACCATATATTTT. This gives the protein CASSIHFGNTIYF.

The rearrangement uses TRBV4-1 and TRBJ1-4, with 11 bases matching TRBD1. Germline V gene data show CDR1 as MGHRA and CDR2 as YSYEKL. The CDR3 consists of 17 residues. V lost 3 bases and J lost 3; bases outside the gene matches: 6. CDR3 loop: CASSQGQGEGANEKLFF. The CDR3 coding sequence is TGCGCCAGCAGCCAGGGACAGGGGGAAGGTGCTAATGAAAAACTGTTTTTT.

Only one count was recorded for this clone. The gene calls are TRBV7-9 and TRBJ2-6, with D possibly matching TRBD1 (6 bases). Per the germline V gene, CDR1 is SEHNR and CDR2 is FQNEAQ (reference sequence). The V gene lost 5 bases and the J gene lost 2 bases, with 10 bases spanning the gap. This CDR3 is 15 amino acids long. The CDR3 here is CASSPTGTGANVLTF. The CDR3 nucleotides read TGTGCCAGCAGCCCTACAGGGACTGGGGCCAACGTCCTGACTTTC.

CDR3 in amino acids: CASSSDRANEKLFF. CDR3 nucleotide sequence: TGTGCCAGCAGCTCCGACAGGGCGAATGAAAAACTGTTTTTT. This rearrangement joins TRBV11-3 to TRBJ1-4; 7 bases align to TRBD1. J lost 5 bases, V lost 4 bases, and 4 bases had no gene match. The CDR3 has 14 residues. Germline V CDR1 and CDR2: SGHNT, YENEEA.

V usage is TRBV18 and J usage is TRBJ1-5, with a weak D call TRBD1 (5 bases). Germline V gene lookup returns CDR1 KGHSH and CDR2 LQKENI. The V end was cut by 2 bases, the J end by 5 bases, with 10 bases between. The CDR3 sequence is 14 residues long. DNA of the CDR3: TGTGCCAGCTCACCAGAGAAGGGGCATCAGCCCCAGCATTTT. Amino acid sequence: CASSPEKGHQPQHF.

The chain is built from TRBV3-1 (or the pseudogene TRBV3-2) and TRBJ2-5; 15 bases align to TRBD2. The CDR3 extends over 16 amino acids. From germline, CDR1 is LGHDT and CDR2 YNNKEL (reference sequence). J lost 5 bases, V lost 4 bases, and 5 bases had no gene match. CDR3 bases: TGTGCCAGCAGCCTCAGGACTAGCGGGGGGGGTGAGACCCAGTACTTC. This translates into CASSLRTSGGGETQYF.

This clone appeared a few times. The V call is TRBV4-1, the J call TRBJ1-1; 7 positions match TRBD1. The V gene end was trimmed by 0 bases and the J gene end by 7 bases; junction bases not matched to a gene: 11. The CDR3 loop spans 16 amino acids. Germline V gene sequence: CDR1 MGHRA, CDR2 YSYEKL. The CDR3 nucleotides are TGCGCCAGCAGCCAAGATCCGGCAGGGGGTTTGGATGAAGCTTTCTTT. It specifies CASSQDPAGGLDEAFF.

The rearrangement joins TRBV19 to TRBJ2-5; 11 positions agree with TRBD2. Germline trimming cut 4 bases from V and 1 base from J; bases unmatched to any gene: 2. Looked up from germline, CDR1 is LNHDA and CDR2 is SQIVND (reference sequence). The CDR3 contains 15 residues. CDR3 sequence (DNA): TGTGCCAGTAGTAGGACTAGCGGGCTCCAAGAGACCCAGTACTTC. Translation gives CASSRTSGLQETQYF. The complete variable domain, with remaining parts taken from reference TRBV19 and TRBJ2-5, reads DGGITQSPKYLFRKEGQNVTLSCEQNLNHDAMYWYRQDPGQGLRLIYYSQIVNDFQKGDIAEGYSVSREKKESFPLTVTSAQKNPTAFYLCASSRTSGLQETQYFGPGTRLLVL.

This chain's CDR3 is CAITTGDQPQHF. The CDR3 DNA follows: TGTGCCATCACGACAGGGGATCAGCCCCAGCATTTT. This chain links TRBV28 with TRBJ1-5; 8 bases align to TRBD1. Germline trimming cut 10 bases from V and 5 bases from J; bases unmatched to any gene: 4. The length of the CDR3 is 12 residues. Germline lookup yields CDR1 MDHEN and CDR2 SYDVKM.

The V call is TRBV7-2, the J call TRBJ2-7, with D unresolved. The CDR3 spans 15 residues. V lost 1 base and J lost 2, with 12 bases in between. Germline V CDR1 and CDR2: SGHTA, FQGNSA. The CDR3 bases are TGTGCCAGCAGCTTAGGAATACCTGCTACCTACGAGCAGTACTTC. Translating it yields CASSLGIPATYEQYF.